The subject of this entry is one T cell receptor (beta chain). The sample holds a few counts of this clonotype. This receptor's antigen is unknown. No base-level quality is on record; no much larger clone is a single base apart. This specimen belongs to a study of CD8 T cells in Susac syndrome (dated by TCRdb to about 2019). A note on the overall study: Whether CD8+ T cell activation and differentiation in Susac syndrome was antigen driven was tested using repertoire sequencing. The study compared CD8+ T cell repertoire clonality among over ten healthy donors, around 14 Susac syndrome patients and about 16 multiple sclerosis patients. Here is what the overall study found, with its caveats: The number of individuals in the TCR sequencing and HLA analysis was acknowledged as relatively small.

RNA was extracted with the RNeasy kit and about 0.5 to 1 ug was reverse transcribed using random hexamers. The immunoSEQ multiplex PCR assay, covering 54 Vbeta and 13 Jbeta segments, was used to amplify TCR beta CDR3 regions. Bias from PCR amplification was corrected by using a synthetic template baseline for primer optimization and for computational correction. The published analysis was carried out like this. Reads were annotated to V, D and J genes according to IMGT and were analyzed with immunoSEQ Analyzer, with only productive sequences retained. Clonality was calculated as one minus the Shannon entropy normalized by log2 of the number of productive unique sequences. For each patient and control, public and private clones were evaluated within the 100 most prevalent clones. Clones were defined as Susac-specific if absent from the healthy and MS cohorts, from 1052 published viral clones and from other ImmuneACCESS disease sequences. The public reads were reanalyzed by TCRdb: fastp trimming at Q25, MiXCR alignment, in-frame beta chains only. Each entry merges the rows of one CDR3 protein and shows their most common DNA and genes. The V and J calls come from TCRdb's annotation, not from the publication. The sample table holds hundreds of thousands of distinct CDR3 sequences, of which about 85% were seen once. About 0.11% of the sample comes from the top ten.

Peripheral blood CD8+ and CD4+ T cells from healthy donors, Susac syndrome patients and multiple sclerosis patients were profiled by high-throughput TCR beta sequencing. The multiple sclerosis controls were treatment-naive patients who had stable or active relapsing-remitting disease and met the revised McDonald criteria. Bulk CD8+ and CD4+ T cells were purified by magnetic negative isolation, whereas CD8+ TEMRA cells were enriched by FACS. Blood was collected in EDTA tubes and processed within 24 hours, with PBMCs isolated through density gradient centrifugation. PBMCs intended for TCR sequencing were frozen in liquid nitrogen and were later thawed in a 37 degrees C water bath. The sorted or isolated CD4+, CD8+ and CD8+ TEMRA cells reached a purity of at least 90%. The TCR sequence derives from a human donor with multiple sclerosis. Sequencing was done on a sample of CD8+ T cells from PBMCs.

The DNA sequence follows: TGTGCCAGCACCACCCCGGGACTAGCGGCCTACAATGAGCAGTTCTTC. Its product reads: CASTTPGLAAYNEQFF. Recombination linked TRBV12-3 or TRBV12-4 to TRBJ2-1; the junction holds 11 bases that match TRBD2. For this chain, trimming is 7 bases at the V end and 2 bases at the J end, and the number of junction bases without a gene match is 7. The CDR3 holds 16 amino acids from the cysteine to the phenylalanine. Here the CDR3 DNA is all that survives: 48 bases in frame from base 1.